This TCR beta chain was sequenced during a study of T cell clonality in common variable immunodeficiency. The study's findings and limits: Reportedly, TCR beta sequences from common variable immunodeficiency showed fewer deletions and N-nucleotide insertions. Patient heterogeneity in the CVID cohort limited correlations between repertoire features and clinical complications.

Libraries were prepared by immunoSEQ multiplex PCR; TCRdb keeps only in-frame clonotypes and omits some of them. The table lists under 40,000 clones, with no singletons. This clone was detected many times. Its antigen is unidentified. Patients had low serum IgG, IgA and/or IgM and specific antibody deficiency. Most patients and controls had Caucasian heritage. The sequenced sample was peripheral blood mononuclear cells. The TCR comes from a human donor with common variable immunodeficiency.

CDR3 DNA (partial): TGTGCCAGCAGCTTCTTGGGGGACAGGGCTGGCGAGACC. This encodes CASSFLGDRAGET. The full CDR3 protein reads CASSFLGDRAGETQYF. The rearrangement links TRBV7-3 to TRBJ2-5, with 9 bases lining up with TRBD1. The read ends 3 residues shy of where the CDR3 ends; the end is completed using the germline J gene. The junction had 10 bases not matched to a gene; V was cut back by 3 bases and J by 5 bases. The CDR3 loop spans 16 amino acids. The germline gives CDR1 SGHTA, CDR2 FQGTGA.